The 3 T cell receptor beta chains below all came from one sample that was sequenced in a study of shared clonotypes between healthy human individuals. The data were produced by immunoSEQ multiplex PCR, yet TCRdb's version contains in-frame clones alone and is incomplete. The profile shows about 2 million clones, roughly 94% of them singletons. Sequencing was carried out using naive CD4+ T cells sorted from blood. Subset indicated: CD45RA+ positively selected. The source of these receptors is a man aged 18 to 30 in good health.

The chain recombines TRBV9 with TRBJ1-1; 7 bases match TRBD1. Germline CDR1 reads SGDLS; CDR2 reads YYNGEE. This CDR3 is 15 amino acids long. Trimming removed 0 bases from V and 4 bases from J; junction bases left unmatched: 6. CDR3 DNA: TGTGCCAGCAGCGTAGATGAGGGGGCGAGCACTGAAGCTTTCTTT. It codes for CASSVDEGASTEAFF.

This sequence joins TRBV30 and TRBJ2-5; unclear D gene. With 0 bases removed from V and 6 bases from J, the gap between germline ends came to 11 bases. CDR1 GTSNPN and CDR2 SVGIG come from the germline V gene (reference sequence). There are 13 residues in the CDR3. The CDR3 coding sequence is TGTGCCTGGAGTGTCAGTCCTGAAAAGACCCAGTACTTC. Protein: CAWSVSPEKTQYF.

The DNA of the CDR3 is TGCGCCAGCAGCTTGGTTGGGACAGGGGCGGACGGCTACACCTTC. Translated: CASSLVGTGADGYTF. V gene TRBV5-1 combines with J gene TRBJ1-2; 10 bases fit TRBD1. This CDR3 region has 15 residues. Germline CDR1 SGHRS, CDR2 YFSETQ. The trim removed 0 bases at V and 8 bases at J, leaving 7 bases unmatched.